This T cell receptor beta chain was captured by sequencing in a study of T cell responses to AZD1222 COVID-19 vaccine. The CDR3 runs to 20 residues. Trimming at V came to 2 bases and at J to 4 bases, leaving 22 bases not matched to a gene. CDR1 MNHEY and CDR2 SVGEGT come from the germline V gene. Sequencing was performed with immunoSEQ multiplex PCR; in TCRdb, only in-frame clones are kept and a portion is missing. The sample has 150,000 to 200,000 clones, about nine tenths seen once. The specimen comprised peripheral blood, sampled on day 0 of AZD1222 vaccination. The V and J genes are TRBV6-2 or TRBV6-3 and TRBJ1-2, with 7 bases fitting TRBD1. The sequence derives from an adult in good health. The CDR3 spells CASSYTLGQESIVHIYGYTF. Here the CDR3 DNA reads TGTGCCAGCAGTTACACCCTTGGACAGGAAAGCATTGTGCATATCTATGGCTACACCTTC.